This entry describes one T cell receptor (beta chain). The data belong to a study of T cell responses to AZD1222 COVID-19 vaccine. Sequenced by immunoSEQ multiplex PCR; TCRdb stores in-frame clones only, minus some. Of 150,000 to 200,000 clones in the sample, 90% to 95% are singletons; the top ten hold around 3.7%. This CDR3 has 16 residues. CDR1 and CDR2 from the germline V gene are SGHDN and FVKESK. Losses at the gene ends were 2 bases for V and 5 bases for J; bases not matched to a gene: 9. Second doses at about 4 or about 12 weeks were pooled. This TCR derives from an adult who received the AZD1222 COVID-19 vaccine. This sequence joins TRBV14 and TRBJ2-7; TRBD2 matches at 10 bases. The source was peripheral blood, collected 28 days after the second AZD1222 dose. The CDR3 region has the DNA TGTGCCAGCAGCCAATGGTATCCTAGCGGGAGCCACGAGCAGTACTTC. Amino acid sequence: CASSQWYPSGSHEQYF. Using reference TRBV14 and TRBJ2-7 for the parts outside the CDR3, the full variable domain is EAGVTQFPSHSVIEKGQTVTLRCDPISGHDNLYWYRRVMGKEIKFLLHFVKESKQDESGMPNNRFLAERTGGTYSTLKVQPAELEDSGVYFCASSQWYPSGSHEQYFGPGTRLTVT.